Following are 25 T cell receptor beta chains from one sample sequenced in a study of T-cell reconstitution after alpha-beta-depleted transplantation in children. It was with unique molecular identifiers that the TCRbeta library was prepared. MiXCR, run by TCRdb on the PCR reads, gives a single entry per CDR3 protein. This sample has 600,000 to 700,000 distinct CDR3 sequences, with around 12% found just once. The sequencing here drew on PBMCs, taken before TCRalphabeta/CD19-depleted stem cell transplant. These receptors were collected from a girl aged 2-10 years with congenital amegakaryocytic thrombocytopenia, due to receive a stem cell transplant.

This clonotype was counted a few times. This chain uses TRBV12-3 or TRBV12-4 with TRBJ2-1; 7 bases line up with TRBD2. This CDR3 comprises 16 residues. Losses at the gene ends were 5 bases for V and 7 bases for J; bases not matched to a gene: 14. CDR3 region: CASSPLVGGPENEQFF. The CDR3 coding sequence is TGTGCCAGCAGTCCCCTGGTGGGAGGGCCAGAGAATGAGCAGTTCTTC.

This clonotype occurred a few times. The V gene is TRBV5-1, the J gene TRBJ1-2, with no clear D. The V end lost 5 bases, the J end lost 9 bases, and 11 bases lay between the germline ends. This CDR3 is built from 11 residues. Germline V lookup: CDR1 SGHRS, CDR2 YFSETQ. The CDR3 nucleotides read TGCGCCAGCAGGGACTCCGAAAGCTACACCTTC. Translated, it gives CASRDSESYTF.

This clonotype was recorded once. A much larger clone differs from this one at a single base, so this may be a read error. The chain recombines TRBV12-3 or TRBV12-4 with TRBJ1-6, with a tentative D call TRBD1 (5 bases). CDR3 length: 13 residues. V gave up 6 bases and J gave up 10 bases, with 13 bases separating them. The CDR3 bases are TGTGCCAGCAGCCCTACAGGAGAATCACCCCTCCACTTT. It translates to CASSPTGESPLHF.

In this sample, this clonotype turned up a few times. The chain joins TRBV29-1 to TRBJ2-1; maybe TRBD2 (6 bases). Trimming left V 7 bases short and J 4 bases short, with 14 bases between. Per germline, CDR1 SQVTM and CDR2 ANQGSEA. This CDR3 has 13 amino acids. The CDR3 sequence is CSAGSSIYNEQFF. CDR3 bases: TGCAGCGCCGGGAGTAGCATTTACAATGAGCAGTTCTTC.

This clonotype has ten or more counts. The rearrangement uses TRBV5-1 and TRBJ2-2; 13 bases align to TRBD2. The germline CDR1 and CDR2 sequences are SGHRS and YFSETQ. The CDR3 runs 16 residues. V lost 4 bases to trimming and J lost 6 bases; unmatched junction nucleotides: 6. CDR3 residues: CASSPTGTSGAGELFF. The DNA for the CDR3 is TGCGCCAGCAGCCCAACCGGGACTAGCGGGGCCGGGGAGCTGTTTTTT.

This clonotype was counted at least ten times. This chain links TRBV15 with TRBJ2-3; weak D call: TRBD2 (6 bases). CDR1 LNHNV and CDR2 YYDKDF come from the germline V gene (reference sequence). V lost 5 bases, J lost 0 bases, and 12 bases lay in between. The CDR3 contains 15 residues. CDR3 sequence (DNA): TGTGCCACCAGCGTCGCCGGGACTAGCACAGATACGCAGTATTTT. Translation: CATSVAGTSTDTQYF.

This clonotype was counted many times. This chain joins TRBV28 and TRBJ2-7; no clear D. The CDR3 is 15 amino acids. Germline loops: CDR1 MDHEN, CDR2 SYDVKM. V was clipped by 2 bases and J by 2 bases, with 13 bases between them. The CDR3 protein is CASSLNYAPPYEQYF. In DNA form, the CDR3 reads TGTGCCAGCAGTTTAAATTATGCTCCTCCCTACGAGCAGTACTTC.

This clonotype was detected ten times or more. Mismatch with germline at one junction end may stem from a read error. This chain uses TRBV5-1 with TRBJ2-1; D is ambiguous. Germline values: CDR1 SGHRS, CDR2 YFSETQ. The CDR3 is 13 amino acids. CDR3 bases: TGTGCCAGCAGCTTAGGAGCCTACAATGAGCAGTTCTTC. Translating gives CASSLGAYNEQFF. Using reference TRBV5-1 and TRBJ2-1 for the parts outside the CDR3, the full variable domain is KAGVTQTPRYLIKTRGQQVTLSCSPISGHRSVSWYQQTPGQGLQFLFEYFSETQRNKGNFPGRFSGRQFSNSRSEMNVSTLELGDSALYLCASSLGAYNEQFFGPGTRLTVL.

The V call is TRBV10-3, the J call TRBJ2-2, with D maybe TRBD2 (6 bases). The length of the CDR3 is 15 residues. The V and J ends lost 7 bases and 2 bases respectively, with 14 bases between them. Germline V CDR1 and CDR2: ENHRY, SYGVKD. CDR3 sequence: CAIKRGTPNTGELFF. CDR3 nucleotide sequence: TGTGCCATCAAACGCGGGACTCCTAACACCGGGGAGCTGTTTTTT.

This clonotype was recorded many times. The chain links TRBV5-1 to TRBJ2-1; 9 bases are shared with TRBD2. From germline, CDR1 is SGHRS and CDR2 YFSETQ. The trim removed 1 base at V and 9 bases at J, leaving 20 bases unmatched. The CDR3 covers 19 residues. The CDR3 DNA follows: TGCGCCAGCAGCTTGCGTATTAGCGGGAGCCTTCGTTCAATGAGTGAGCAGTTCTTC. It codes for CASSLRISGSLRSMSEQFF. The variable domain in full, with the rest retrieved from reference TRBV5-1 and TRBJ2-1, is KAGVTQTPRYLIKTRGQQVTLSCSPISGHRSVSWYQQTPGQGLQFLFEYFSETQRNKGNFPGRFSGRQFSNSRSEMNVSTLELGDSALYLCASSLRISGSLRSMSEQFFGPGTRLTVL.

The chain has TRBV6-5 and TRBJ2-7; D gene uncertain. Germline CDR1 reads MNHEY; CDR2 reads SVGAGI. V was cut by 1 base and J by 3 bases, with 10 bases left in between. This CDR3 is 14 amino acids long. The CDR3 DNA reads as TGTGCCAGCAGTTACTTGGGATCAGGCTACGAGCAGTACTTC. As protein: CASSYLGSGYEQYF.

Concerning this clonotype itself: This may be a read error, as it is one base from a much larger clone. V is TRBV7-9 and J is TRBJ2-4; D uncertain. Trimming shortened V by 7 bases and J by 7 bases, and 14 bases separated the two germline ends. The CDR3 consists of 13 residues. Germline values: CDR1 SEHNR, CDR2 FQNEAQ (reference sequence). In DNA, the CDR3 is TGTGCCAGCATCATTGGGTACCTTAACATTCAGTACTTC. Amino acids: CASIIGYLNIQYF.

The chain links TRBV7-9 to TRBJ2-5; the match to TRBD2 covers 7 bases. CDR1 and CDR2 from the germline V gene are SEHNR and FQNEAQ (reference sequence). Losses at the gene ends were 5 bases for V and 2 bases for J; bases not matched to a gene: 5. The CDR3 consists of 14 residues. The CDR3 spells CASSHPGLQETQYF. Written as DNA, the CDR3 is TGTGCCAGCAGCCACCCGGGACTACAAGAGACCCAGTACTTC.

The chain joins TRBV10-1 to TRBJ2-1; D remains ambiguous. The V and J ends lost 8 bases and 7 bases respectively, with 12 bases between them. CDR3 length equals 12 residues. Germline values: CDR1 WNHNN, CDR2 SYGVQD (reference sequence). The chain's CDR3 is CASSAHPNEQFF. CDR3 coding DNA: TGCGCCAGCTCCGCTCACCCGAATGAGCAGTTCTTC.

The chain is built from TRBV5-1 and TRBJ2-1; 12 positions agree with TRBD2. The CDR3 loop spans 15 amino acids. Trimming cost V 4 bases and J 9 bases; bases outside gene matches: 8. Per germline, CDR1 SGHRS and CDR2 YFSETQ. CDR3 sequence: CASSPLAGGQVEQFF. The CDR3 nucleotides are TGCGCCAGCAGCCCACTAGCGGGAGGCCAAGTTGAGCAGTTCTTC. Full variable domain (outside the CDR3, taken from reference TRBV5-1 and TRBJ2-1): KAGVTQTPRYLIKTRGQQVTLSCSPISGHRSVSWYQQTPGQGLQFLFEYFSETQRNKGNFPGRFSGRQFSNSRSEMNVSTLELGDSALYLCASSPLAGGQVEQFFGPGTRLTVL.

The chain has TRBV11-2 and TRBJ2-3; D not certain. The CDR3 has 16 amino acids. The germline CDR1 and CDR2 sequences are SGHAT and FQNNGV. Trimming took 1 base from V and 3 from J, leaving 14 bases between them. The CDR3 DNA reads TGTGCCAGCAGCTTAGTTGTGTGGGTTCGAACAGATACGCAGTATTTT. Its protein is CASSLVVWVRTDTQYF.

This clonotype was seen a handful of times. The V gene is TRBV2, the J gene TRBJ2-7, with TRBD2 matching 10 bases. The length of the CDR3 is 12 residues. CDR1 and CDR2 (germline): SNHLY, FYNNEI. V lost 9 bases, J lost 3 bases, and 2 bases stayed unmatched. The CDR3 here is CARRLAGYEQYF. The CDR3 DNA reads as TGTGCCAGGCGACTAGCGGGCTACGAGCAGTACTTC.

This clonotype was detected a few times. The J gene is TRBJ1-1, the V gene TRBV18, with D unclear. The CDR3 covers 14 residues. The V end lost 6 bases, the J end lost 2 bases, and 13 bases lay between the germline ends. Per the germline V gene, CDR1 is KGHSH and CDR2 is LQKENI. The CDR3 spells CASSPGRENTEAFF. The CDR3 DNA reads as TGTGCCAGCTCGCCTGGACGGGAAAACACTGAAGCTTTCTTT.

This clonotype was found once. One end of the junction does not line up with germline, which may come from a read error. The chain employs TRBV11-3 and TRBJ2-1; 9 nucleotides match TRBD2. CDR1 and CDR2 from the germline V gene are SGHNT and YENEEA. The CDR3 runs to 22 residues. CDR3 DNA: TGTGCCAGCAGCTTAGGGAACATTAGCGGGAGTCGGCCGTCTTCGTCCTACAATGAGCAGTTGTTC. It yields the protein CASSLGNISGSRPSSSYNEQLF. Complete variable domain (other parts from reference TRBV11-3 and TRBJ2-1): EAGVVQSPRYKIIEKKQPVAFWCNPISGHNTLYWYLQNLGQGPELLIRYENEEAVDDSQLPKDRFSAERLKGVDSTLKIQPAELGDSAVYLCASSLGNISGSRPSSSYNEQLFGPGTRLTVL.

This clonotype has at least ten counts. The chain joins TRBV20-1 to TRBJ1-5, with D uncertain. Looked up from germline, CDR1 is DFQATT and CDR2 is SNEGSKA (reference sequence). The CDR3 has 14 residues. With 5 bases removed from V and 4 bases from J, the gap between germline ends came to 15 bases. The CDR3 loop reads CSAGPDMGNQPQHF. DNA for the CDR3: TGCAGTGCTGGCCCAGACATGGGAAATCAGCCCCAGCATTTT.

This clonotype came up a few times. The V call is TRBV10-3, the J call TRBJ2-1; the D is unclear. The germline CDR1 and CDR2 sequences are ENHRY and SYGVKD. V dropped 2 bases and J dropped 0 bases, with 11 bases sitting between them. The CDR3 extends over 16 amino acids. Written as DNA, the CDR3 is TGTGCCATCAGTGAGGTGGTTAGCAGCTCCTACAATGAGCAGTTCTTC. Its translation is CAISEVVSSSYNEQFF.

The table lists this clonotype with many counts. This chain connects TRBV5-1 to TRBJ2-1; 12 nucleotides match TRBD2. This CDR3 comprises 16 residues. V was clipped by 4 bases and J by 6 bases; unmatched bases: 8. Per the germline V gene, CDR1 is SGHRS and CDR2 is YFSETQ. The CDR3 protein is CASSPPASGRANEQFF. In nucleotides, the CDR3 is TGCGCCAGCAGCCCTCCTGCTAGCGGGAGGGCCAATGAGCAGTTCTTC.

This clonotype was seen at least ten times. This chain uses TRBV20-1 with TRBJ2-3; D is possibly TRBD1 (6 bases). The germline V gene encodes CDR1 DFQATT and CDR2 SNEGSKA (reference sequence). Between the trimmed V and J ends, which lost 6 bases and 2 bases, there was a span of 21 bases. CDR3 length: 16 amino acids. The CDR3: CSASPQDRAITDTQYF. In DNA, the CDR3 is TGCAGTGCCTCACCCCAGGACAGAGCTATCACAGATACGCAGTATTTT.

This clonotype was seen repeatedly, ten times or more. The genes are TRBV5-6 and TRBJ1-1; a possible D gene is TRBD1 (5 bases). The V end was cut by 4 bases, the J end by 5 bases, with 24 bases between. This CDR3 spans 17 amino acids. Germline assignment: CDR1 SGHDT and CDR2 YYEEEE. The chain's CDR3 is CASSPLGHLGFFTEAFF. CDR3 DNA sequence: TGTGCCAGCAGCCCCCTTGGACACTTGGGCTTCTTTACTGAAGCTTTCTTT.

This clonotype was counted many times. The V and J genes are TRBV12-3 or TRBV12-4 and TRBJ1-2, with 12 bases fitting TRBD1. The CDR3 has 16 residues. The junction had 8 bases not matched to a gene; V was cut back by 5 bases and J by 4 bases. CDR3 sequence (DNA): TGTGCCAGCAGTCCTGACGGGACAGGGGGCAGCTATGGCTACACCTTC. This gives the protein CASSPDGTGGSYGYTF.